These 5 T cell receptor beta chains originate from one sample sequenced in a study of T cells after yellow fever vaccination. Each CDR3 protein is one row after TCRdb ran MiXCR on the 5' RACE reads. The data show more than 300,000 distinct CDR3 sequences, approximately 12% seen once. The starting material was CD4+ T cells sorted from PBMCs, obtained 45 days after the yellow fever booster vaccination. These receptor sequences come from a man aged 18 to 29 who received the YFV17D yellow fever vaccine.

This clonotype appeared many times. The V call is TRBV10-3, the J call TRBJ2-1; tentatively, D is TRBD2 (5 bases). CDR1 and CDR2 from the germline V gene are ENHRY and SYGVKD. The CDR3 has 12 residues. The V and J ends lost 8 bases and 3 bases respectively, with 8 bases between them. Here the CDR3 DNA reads TGTGCCATCGGGGAGTTCTACAATGAGCAGTTCTTC. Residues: CAIGEFYNEQFF.

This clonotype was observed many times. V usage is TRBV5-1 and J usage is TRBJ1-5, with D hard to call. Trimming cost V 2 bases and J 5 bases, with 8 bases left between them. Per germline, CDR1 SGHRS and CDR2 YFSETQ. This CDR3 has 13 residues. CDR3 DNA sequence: TGCGCCAGCAGCTTATCCCGAGATCAGCCCCAGCATTTT. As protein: CASSLSRDQPQHF.

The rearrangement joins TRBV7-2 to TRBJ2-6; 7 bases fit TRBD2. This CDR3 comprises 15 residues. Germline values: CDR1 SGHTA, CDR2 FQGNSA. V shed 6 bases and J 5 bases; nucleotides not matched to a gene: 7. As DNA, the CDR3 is TGTGCCAGCAGTCCCCCCGGGAGGTGGGCCAACGTCCTGACTTTC. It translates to CASSPPGRWANVLTF.

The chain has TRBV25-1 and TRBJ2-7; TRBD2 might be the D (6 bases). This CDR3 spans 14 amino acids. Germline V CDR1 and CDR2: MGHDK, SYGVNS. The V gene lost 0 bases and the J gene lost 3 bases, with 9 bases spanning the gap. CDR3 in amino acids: CASSEYGGSYEQYF. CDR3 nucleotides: TGTGCCAGCAGTGAATACGGAGGGAGCTACGAGCAGTACTTC.

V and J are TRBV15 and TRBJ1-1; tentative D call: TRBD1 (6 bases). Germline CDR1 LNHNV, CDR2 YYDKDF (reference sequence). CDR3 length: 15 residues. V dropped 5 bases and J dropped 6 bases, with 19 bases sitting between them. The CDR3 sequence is CATSPRTALLAEAFF. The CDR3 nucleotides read TGTGCCACCAGCCCCCGGACAGCCCTTCTGGCTGAAGCTTTCTTT.